These 20 T cell receptor beta chains were sequenced from one sample in a study of blood T cell repertoires in COVID-19. The protocol was immunoSEQ multiplex PCR, while the TCRdb copy is restricted to in-frame clones and leaves out a portion. The sample comprises 150,000 or so clones, approximately 86% of which are singletons, and roughly 8.7% rests with the top ten. The sample comprised peripheral blood. These receptors were collected from a woman in her fifties or sixties with acute or convalescent COVID-19.

The chain has TRBV6-5 and TRBJ2-1; 7 nucleotides align to TRBD2. The CDR3 totals 15 residues. Germline V gives CDR1 MNHEY, CDR2 SVGAGI. CDR3 loop: CATEPREAYYNEQFF. The CDR3 DNA reads as TGTGCAACAGAACCCCGGGAGGCCTACTACAATGAGCAGTTCTTC.

Written as DNA, the CDR3 is TGTGCCATCACCCGAGAGGCCGGGGGAAACACTGAAGCTTTCTTT. As protein: CAITREAGGNTEAFF. V gene TRBV10-3 combines with J gene TRBJ1-1; TRBD1 is a possible D gene (5 bases). The CDR3 contains 15 residues. V lost 7 bases and J 2 bases, leaving 17 bases between the germline ends. The V gene's germline CDR1 is ENHRY and CDR2 SYGVKD.

The CDR3 DNA reads TGTGCCAGCAGCTTAGGGGGCGGGGGCCAAAGAGATACGCAGTATTTT. It specifies CASSLGGGGQRDTQYF. The chain joins TRBV7-9 to TRBJ2-3; possibly TRBD2 for D (7 bases). The CDR3 extends over 16 amino acids. Germline CDR1 reads SEHNR; CDR2 reads FQNEAQ (reference sequence). V was pared by 1 base and J by 5 bases, with 16 bases between. Using reference TRBV7-9 and TRBJ2-3 for the parts outside the CDR3, the full variable domain is DTGVSQNPRHKITKRGQNVTFRCDPISEHNRLYWYRQTLGQGPEFLTYFQNEAQLEKSRLLSDRFSAERPKGSFSTLEIQRTEQGDSAMYLCASSLGGGGQRDTQYFGPGTRLTVL.

The chain is built from TRBV10-1 and TRBJ2-1; D perhaps matches TRBD2 (5 bases). Deletions cut 4 bases from V and 5 bases from J, with 12 bases between. CDR1 and CDR2 from the germline V gene are WNHNN and SYGVQD (reference sequence). The CDR3 is 14 residues long. In nucleotides, the CDR3 is TGCGCCAGCAGTGGGACCCGGGGTAACAATGAGCAGTTCTTC. Translation: CASSGTRGNNEQFF.

This clone has a single count. The rearrangement joins TRBV6-5 to TRBJ2-7, with D maybe TRBD2 (5 bases). V lost 7 bases to trimming and J lost 12 bases, with 25 bases between them. CDR1 and CDR2 from the germline V gene are MNHEY and SVGAGI. This CDR3 comprises 14 residues. The CDR3 DNA follows: TGTGCCAGCATGGGCCGGGGTATCCCAATCCTTCCGTACTTC. Protein product: CASMGRGIPILPYF.

This chain connects TRBV19 to TRBJ1-6, with TRBD1 identical over 8 bases. The CDR3 runs 16 residues. With V trimmed by 5 bases and J by 10 bases, 13 bases remained unmatched. The germline V gene has CDR1 LNHDA and CDR2 SQIVND (reference sequence). As DNA, the CDR3 is TGTGCCAGTAGTGAAGGTCCCGGACAGGGCAACTCACCCCTCCACTTT. Translation gives CASSEGPGQGNSPLHF. The full variable domain, rest sourced from reference TRBV19 and TRBJ1-6, is DGGITQSPKYLFRKEGQNVTLSCEQNLNHDAMYWYRQDPGQGLRLIYYSQIVNDFQKGDIAEGYSVSREKKESFPLTVTSAQKNPTAFYLCASSEGPGQGNSPLHFGNGTRLTVT.

This sequence joins TRBV28 and TRBJ1-2, with D possibly TRBD1 on 5 matching bases. Trimming shortened V by 6 bases and J by 2 bases, and 16 bases separated the two germline ends. The CDR3 covers 15 residues. Germline CDR1 is MDHEN and CDR2 is SYDVKM. The CDR3 nucleotides read TGTGCCAGCAGCAGCCGGCGGGGCGGAAACTATGGCTACACCTTC. Its protein product is CASSSRRGGNYGYTF.

This clone was seen only once. This rearrangement joins TRBV2 to TRBJ2-3; 13 bases match TRBD2. CDR1 SNHLY and CDR2 FYNNEI come from the germline V gene. The CDR3 sequence is 17 residues long. V lost 6 bases and J lost 3; bases outside the gene matches: 9. CDR3 nucleotides: TGTGCCAGCAGGAGATGGACTAGCGGGAGAGGTACAGATACGCAGTATTTT. It encodes CASRRWTSGRGTDTQYF.

The V call is TRBV5-4, the J call TRBJ2-3, with 14 positions matching TRBD2. The CDR3 contains 16 residues. The V segment lost 5 bases and the J segment 5 bases; nucleotides outside the gene matches: 7. Germline CDR1 SGHNT, CDR2 YYREEE (reference sequence). CDR3 in DNA: TGTGCCAGCAGTACCGGGACTAGCGGGGGTAGAGATACGCAGTATTTT. Translation: CASSTGTSGGRDTQYF.

This chain joins TRBV2 and TRBJ2-5; 9 positions match TRBD2. This CDR3 has 17 amino acids. The V segment lost 0 bases and the J segment 5 bases; nucleotides outside the gene matches: 10. Germline-derived CDR1 and CDR2 are SNHLY and FYNNEI. The CDR3 loop reads CASSEAFGGGALETQYF. CDR3 sequence (DNA): TGTGCCAGCAGTGAAGCGTTTGGCGGGGGGGCATTGGAGACCCAGTACTTC.

V usage is TRBV19 and J usage is TRBJ2-1; 13 bases align to TRBD2. CDR3 length equals 16 residues. V shed 5 bases and J 6 bases; nucleotides not matched to a gene: 7. Germline V gene data show CDR1 as LNHDA and CDR2 as SQIVND (reference sequence). The chain's CDR3 is CASSLTSGGAFNEQFF. The CDR3 DNA follows: TGTGCCAGTAGTCTAACTAGCGGGGGGGCCTTCAATGAGCAGTTCTTC. The full variable domain, in which reference TRBV19 and TRBJ2-1 provide the parts outside the CDR3, is DGGITQSPKYLFRKEGQNVTLSCEQNLNHDAMYWYRQDPGQGLRLIYYSQIVNDFQKGDIAEGYSVSREKKESFPLTVTSAQKNPTAFYLCASSLTSGGAFNEQFFGPGTRLTVL.

This clone was recorded a few times. The rearrangement joins TRBV7-9 to TRBJ2-7, with D possibly matching TRBD2 (6 bases). Trimming removed 3 bases from V and 5 bases from J, with 11 bases in between. The CDR3 runs 13 residues. Germline V CDR1 and CDR2: SEHNR, FQNEAQ (reference sequence). The DNA for the CDR3 is TGTGCCAGCAGCTTTGCCGGGGGTGACGAGCAGTACTTC. This sequence encodes CASSFAGGDEQYF.

The sample holds a few counts of this clone. The gene calls are TRBV5-1 and TRBJ2-3; D ambiguous. The V end lost 4 bases, the J end lost 6 bases, and 12 bases lay between the germline ends. Per germline, CDR1 SGHRS and CDR2 YFSETQ. The CDR3 loop spans 13 amino acids. CDR3 in amino acids: CASSQTPRDTQYF. The CDR3 DNA sequence: TGCGCCAGCAGCCAGACTCCAAGGGATACGCAGTATTTT.

CDR3 DNA: TGCGCCAGCAGCTTGGACAGGGGTAGGGACTATGGCTACACCTTC. Its translation is CASSLDRGRDYGYTF. The chain has TRBV5-1 and TRBJ1-2, with 7 bases aligning to TRBD1. Germline loops: CDR1 SGHRS, CDR2 YFSETQ. The V segment lost 0 bases and the J segment 3 bases; nucleotides outside the gene matches: 5. The CDR3 consists of 15 residues.

J is TRBJ2-7 and V is TRBV30; D is perhaps TRBD1 (5 bases). In germline, CDR1 is GTSNPN, CDR2 SVGIG (reference sequence). This CDR3 has 14 residues. V gave up 5 bases and J gave up 2 bases, with 16 bases separating them. CDR3 residues: CAWRRQGKAYEQYF. The DNA of the CDR3 is TGTGCCTGGCGCCGCCAGGGTAAGGCCTACGAGCAGTACTTC.

This chain uses TRBV9 with TRBJ2-5; D perhaps matches TRBD1 (5 bases). The V gene lost 2 bases and the J gene lost 5 bases, with 16 bases spanning the gap. Germline lookup yields CDR1 SGDLS and CDR2 YYNGEE. The CDR3 consists of 15 residues. The CDR3 reads CASSVGATREETQYF. CDR3 DNA: TGTGCCAGCAGCGTTGGGGCTACCCGAGAGGAGACCCAGTACTTC.

The gene calls are TRBV2 and TRBJ1-4; possible D gene TRBD1, 6 bases. The CDR3 runs 11 residues. Germline lookup yields CDR1 SNHLY and CDR2 FYNNEI. The CDR3 loop is CAGGFGEKLFF. CDR3 sequence (DNA): TGTGCAGGGGGTTTTGGGGAAAAACTGTTTTTT.

This chain links TRBV6-4 with TRBJ2-2, with 12 bases lining up with TRBD2. Germline loops: CDR1 MRHNA, CDR2 SNTAGT. V shed 3 bases, J shed 4 bases, and the junction held 0 bases outside the gene matches. This CDR3 spans 15 amino acids. CDR3 coding DNA: TGTGCCAGCAGTGAGACTAGCGGGGGCACCGGGGAGCTGTTTTTT. Its translation: CASSETSGGTGELFF.

This chain uses TRBV18 with TRBJ2-7, with 9 bases matching TRBD1. The germline CDR1 and CDR2 sequences are KGHSH and LQKENI. With 6 bases clipped from V and 2 bases from J, the junction kept 5 bases outside the gene matches. The CDR3 runs to 14 residues. The DNA of the CDR3 is TGTGCCAGCTCGGATCGACAGGGGGCCTACGAGCAGTACTTC. Encoded protein: CASSDRQGAYEQYF.

Written as DNA, the CDR3 is TGCGCCAGCAGTCCGGGACTAACCTCCTACGAGCAGTACTTC. It codes for CASSPGLTSYEQYF. V gene TRBV5-1 combines with J gene TRBJ2-7; 7 bases align to TRBD2. In germline, CDR1 is SGHRS, CDR2 YFSETQ. The length of the CDR3 is 14 residues. The V gene end was trimmed by 5 bases and the J gene end by 0 bases; junction bases not matched to a gene: 5.